The rows below give T cell receptor beta chains drawn from one sample of a study of a mutant IDH1 vaccine in newly diagnosed glioma. What these receptors recognize is not known. Using immunoSEQ multiplex PCR, the repertoire was profiled, and TCRdb retains in-frame clones only, with some absent. The data show 30,000 to 40,000 clones, with 80% to 95% seen just once and about 5% held by the top ten. The sequencing used PBMCs, collected from a glioma patient whose treatment included an IDH1 peptide vaccine. Source of these receptors: a woman aged 35 to 49 with glioma. The CDR3 runs from the conserved cysteine through the conserved F or W. D genes are given only for firm matches. Clone size appears in some rows only: once, few, many, or a class for an expanded clone.

V: TRBV5-6
J: TRBJ1-2
size: -
D: -
DNA: TGTGCCAGCAGCTTATCCGGCCAGGTAGGAGGCTACACCTTC
CDR3: CASSLSGQVGGYTF

V: TRBV7-9
J: TRBJ1-1
size: -
D: -
DNA: TGTGCCAGCAGCTCGTCCCTTGAAGCTTTCTTT
CDR3: CASSSSLEAFF

V: TRBV2
J: TRBJ2-7
size: few
D: -
DNA: TGTGCCAGCAGTGAAGCAGAATGGAAGGGCTCCTACGAGCAGTACTTC
CDR3: CASSEAEWKGSYEQYF

V: TRBV4-3
J: TRBJ2-7
size: -
D: TRBD1
DNA: TGCGCCAGCAGTCCAGGACAGGGGATCGCCTACGAGCAGTACTTC
CDR3: CASSPGQGIAYEQYF

V: TRBV2
J: TRBJ1-4
size: -
D: TRBD1
DNA: TGTGCCACCACAAGAGAGACAGGGGATGAAAAACTGTTTTTT
CDR3: CATTRETGDEKLFF

V: TRBV2
J: TRBJ1-5
size: -
D: -
DNA: TGTGCCAGCAGCCCCATGGGGGGGTCCTTGGGACAGCCCCAGCATTTT
CDR3: CASSPMGGSLGQPQHF

V: TRBV15
J: TRBJ1-4
size: -
D: -
DNA: TGTGCCACCAGCAGGGGCGGAACAGGGAGGGGAGAAAAACTGTTTTTT
CDR3: CATSRGGTGRGEKLFF

V: TRBV30
J: TRBJ2-5
size: -
D: -
DNA: TGTGCCTGGAGTGGTCCAGGATTAGAGACCCAGTACTTC
CDR3: CAWSGPGLETQYF

V: TRBV2
J: TRBJ2-1
size: -
D: -
DNA: TGTGCCAGCAGCCCCTCACGGTCCTACAATGAGCAGTTCTTC
CDR3: CASSPSRSYNEQFF

V: TRBV19
J: TRBJ2-2
size: -
D: -
DNA: TGTGCCACCATTTCCCCCGGCGCCGGGGAGCTGTTTTTT
CDR3: CATISPGAGELFF

V: TRBV4-2
J: TRBJ1-1
size: -
D: -
DNA: TGTGCCAGCAGCCAACTGCCCGACAGGAACACTGAAGCTTTCTTT
CDR3: CASSQLPDRNTEAFF

V: TRBV6-4
J: TRBJ2-1
size: -
D: -
DNA: TGTGCCAGCAGTGACTCGGGGAGGACCTCCTACAATGAGCAGTTCTTC
CDR3: CASSDSGRTSYNEQFF

V: TRBV30
J: TRBJ1-2
size: -
D: -
DNA: TGTGCCTGGAGTCGATACTATGGCTACACCTTC
CDR3: CAWSRYYGYTF

V: TRBV4-3
J: TRBJ1-2
size: -
D: -
DNA: TGCGCCAGCAGCCAAGTTAACCCTACAATGGGCTACACCTTC
CDR3: CASSQVNPTMGYTF

V: TRBV27
J: TRBJ2-7
size: -
D: TRBD2
DNA: TGTGCCAGCAGTTTGCGGGCGGGGCTAGCGGGCTACGAGCAGTACTTC
CDR3: CASSLRAGLAGYEQYF

V: TRBV5-1
J: TRBJ1-4
size: -
D: -
DNA: TGCGCCAGCAGCTTGACCCGGGGAGGTAATGAAAAACTGTTTTTT
CDR3: CASSLTRGGNEKLFF

V: TRBV7-8
J: TRBJ2-5
size: -
D: -
DNA: TGTGCCAGCAGCTTAGGAGGGGGGGGTGTAAAAGAGACCCAGTACTTC
CDR3: CASSLGGGGVKETQYF

V: TRBV7-9
J: TRBJ1-1
size: -
D: -
DNA: TGTGCCAGCAGCTCTACATACGGAAACACTGAAGCTTTCTTT
CDR3: CASSSTYGNTEAFF

V: TRBV5-1
J: TRBJ1-3
size: -
D: TRBD1
DNA: TGCGCCAGCAGCCTGGGACAGGGAATTGGAAACACCATATATTTT
CDR3: CASSLGQGIGNTIYF

V: TRBV15
J: TRBJ2-7
size: -
D: -
DNA: TGTGCCACCAGCTACAGGCCGTTCTACGAGCAGTACTTC
CDR3: CATSYRPFYEQYF

V: TRBV7-2
J: TRBJ1-1
size: -
D: -
DNA: TGTGCCAGCAGCTTCAGCGCACAGCCGAACACTGAAGCTTTCTTT
CDR3: CASSFSAQPNTEAFF

V: TRBV10-3
J: TRBJ1-5
size: -
D: TRBD1
DNA: TGTGCCACCCCTGGACAGGGGATCAATCAGCCCCAGCATTTT
CDR3: CATPGQGINQPQHF

V: TRBV9
J: TRBJ2-3
size: -
D: -
DNA: TGTGCCAGCAGCGTTAGCGGCACAGATACGCAGTATTTT
CDR3: CASSVSGTDTQYF

V: TRBV6-5
J: TRBJ1-1
size: -
D: -
DNA: TGTGCCAGCAGTTACTTAGGGTCCGGGATCACTGAAGCTTTCTTT
CDR3: CASSYLGSGITEAFF

V: TRBV19
J: TRBJ1-2
size: -
D: -
DNA: TGTGCCAGTAGTATACCCCGGGGGTCCTCCGTAAGCTACACCTTC
CDR3: CASSIPRGSSVSYTF

V: TRBV29-1
J: TRBJ2-3
size: -
D: TRBD1
DNA: TGCAGCGCTGAAGGGACAGGCGGTAGGGATACGCAGTATTTT
CDR3: CSAEGTGGRDTQYF

V: TRBV10-2
J: TRBJ2-5
size: -
D: -
DNA: TGCGCCAGCAGTGACCCCGGGGCTAGGGGGGAGACCCAGTACTTC
CDR3: CASSDPGARGETQYF

V: TRBV28
J: TRBJ2-5
size: once
D: -
DNA: TGTGCCAGCAGTTTGAGGGGAGAGGGGGGCGAGACCCAGTACTTC
CDR3: CASSLRGEGGETQYF

V: TRBV5-1
J: TRBJ2-7
size: -
D: -
DNA: TGCGCCAGCAGCTTGGAAGACGGGGGCAAGCAGTACTTC
CDR3: CASSLEDGGKQYF

V: TRBV9
J: TRBJ1-3
size: -
D: -
DNA: TGTGCCAGCAGCTATGAGGGGTTCGGAAACACCATATATTTT
CDR3: CASSYEGFGNTIYF

V: TRBV14
J: TRBJ1-4
size: -
D: TRBD1
DNA: TGTGCCAGCAGTCAGACAGGGTCGGGAGAAAAACTGTTTTTT
CDR3: CASSQTGSGEKLFF

V: TRBV4-2
J: TRBJ2-4
size: -
D: TRBD2
DNA: TGTGCCAGCAGCCAAGAGGGGGGGATAAAAAACATTCAGTACTTC
CDR3: CASSQEGGIKNIQYF

V: TRBV13
J: TRBJ2-2
size: -
D: TRBD1
DNA: TGTGCCAGCAGCCCCGGGGACAGAGCCACCGGGGAGCTGTTTTTT
CDR3: CASSPGDRATGELFF

V: TRBV5-1
J: TRBJ2-3
size: -
D: -
DNA: TGCGCCAGCAGCCCGGGGCAGCGGTCCGTTGCGGGTACGCAGTATTTT
CDR3: CASSPGQRSVAGTQYF

V: TRBV18
J: TRBJ2-7
size: -
D: -
DNA: TGTGCCAGCTCACAGAGGGTTCCGGACAACCCTAAATACGAGCAGTACTTC
CDR3: CASSQRVPDNPKYEQYF

V: TRBV7-6
J: TRBJ2-7
size: -
D: TRBD2
DNA: TGTGCCAGCAGCCACGAGGTAGCGGGAGGTTACGAGCAGTACTTC
CDR3: CASSHEVAGGYEQYF

V: TRBV6-1
J: TRBJ1-6
size: -
D: -
DNA: TGTGCCAGCAGTGCCAGCTGGGACGGACATGGTTCACCCCTCCACTTT
CDR3: CASSASWDGHGSPLHF

V: TRBV5-6
J: TRBJ1-2
size: -
D: -
DNA: TGTGCCAGCAGCTTGGGGGCGCCAGAAAATGGCTACACCTTC
CDR3: CASSLGAPENGYTF

V: TRBV6-1
J: TRBJ1-1
size: -
D: TRBD1
DNA: TGTGCCAGCGTTGGGACAGCGCCCCTCTTT
CDR3: CASVGTAPLF

V: TRBV29-1
J: TRBJ2-5
size: -
D: -
DNA: TGCAGCTTGGCCCGGGGGGCAGGTGAGACCCAGTACTTC
CDR3: CSLARGAGETQYF

V: TRBV27
J: TRBJ1-2
size: -
D: TRBD1
DNA: TGTGCCAGCAGCTCTCCCGGGACAGGGGTCTATGGCTACACCTTC
CDR3: CASSSPGTGVYGYTF

V: TRBV15
J: TRBJ2-5
size: once
D: -
DNA: TGTGCCACCAGCCTCCCCCAGGGAAAATCAGAGACCCAGTACTTC
CDR3: CATSLPQGKSETQYF

V: TRBV15
J: TRBJ1-1
size: -
D: -
DNA: TGTGCCACCAGCAGTGATTGGACCGGACCCGGCGGCACTGAAGCTTTCTTT
CDR3: CATSSDWTGPGGTEAFF

V: TRBV14
J: TRBJ2-2
size: once
D: -
DNA: TGTGCCAGCAGCCAAGACTGGGTAGGGACGAACACCGGGGAGCTGTTTTTT
CDR3: CASSQDWVGTNTGELFF

V: TRBV5-6
J: TRBJ1-1
size: -
D: TRBD1
DNA: TGTGCCAGCAGCTTGGCAGGGGGGAGCACTGAAGCTTTCTTT
CDR3: CASSLAGGSTEAFF

V: TRBV21-1
J: TRBJ1-1
size: -
D: -
DNA: TGTGCCAGCAGCAAAAAGGAACGGCCCGACAGGAGCTATATGAACACTGAAGCTTTCTTT
CDR3: CASSKKERPDRSYMNTEAFF

V: TRBV5-1
J: TRBJ2-1
size: -
D: -
DNA: TGCGCCAGCAGCCTCGGGGTGCGCGAGCAGTTCTTC
CDR3: CASSLGVREQFF

V: TRBV19
J: TRBJ2-1
size: -
D: -
DNA: TGTGCCAGTAGTATAGTGGAAGTTTCCTACAATGAGCAGTTCTTC
CDR3: CASSIVEVSYNEQFF

V: TRBV30
J: TRBJ1-1
size: -
D: -
DNA: TGTGCCTGGAGTCAGGAGGGCAGGACTGAAGCTTTCTTT
CDR3: CAWSQEGRTEAFF

V: TRBV9
J: TRBJ1-2
size: -
D: -
DNA: TGTGCCAGCAGCGTAGCGGCGGGGGAAGGTGGCTACACCTTC
CDR3: CASSVAAGEGGYTF